This record looks at one T cell receptor beta chain sequence and its context. In the authors' workflow: By means of reference gene primer amplification, nucleated cell counts were estimated. Repertoires were generated with immunoSEQ multiplex PCR, while TCRdb's copy carries only in-frame clones and drops some. D and trimming come from the DNA, and the V and J calls and clone size come from that table. Found here are around 260,000 clones, approximately 83% of them singletons; the top ten hold more than 10%. This CDR3 has 14 residues. Trimming removed 6 bases from V and 5 bases from J, with 17 bases in between. Germline values: CDR1 MNHEY, CDR2 SVGAGI. These data come from a study of blood T cell repertoires in COVID-19. The wider study: Spain, Italy and the United States supplied samples that represented acute and convalescent COVID-19. T cells, B-cell-depleted T cells, or PBMCs supplied cDNA or gDNA.

This chain uses TRBV6-5 with TRBJ2-7, with D perhaps TRBD1 (5 bases). The TCR was taken from a human donor in a cohort sampled during active COVID-19. Sequencing input: peripheral blood. The CDR3 DNA is TGTGCCAGCAGCCCGGACACCCTAAACCACGAGCAGTACTTC. Amino acids: CASSPDTLNHEQYF.